A single sample is the source of the 5 T cell receptor beta chains below, sequenced in a study of vaccination and CD4 T cells after COVID-19. Time point described: late sampling 161 to 241 days after vaccination in a few convalescent patients. Documented treatment: approximately nine-day PBMC culture with coronavirus spike peptide pools or control peptides (ViraFEST assay). Antigens of these TCRs are unknown. Cultured CD4+ T cell DNA was sequenced using the Oncomine TCR Beta short-read assay. TCRdb used MiXCR to reprocess the PCR reads, holding one entry per CDR3 protein. In the table there are more than 15,000 distinct CDR3 sequences, roughly 48% of which are singletons. The source material was CD4+ T cells from blood, cultured in vitro, sampled about 7 months after SARS-CoV-2 vaccination. The receptors derive from a human donor who had recovered from COVID-19.

This chain connects TRBV20-1 to TRBJ1-3; D unresolved. This CDR3 contains 15 residues. Trimming shortened V by 0 bases and J by 1 base, and 10 bases separated the two germline ends. Germline values: CDR1 DFQATT, CDR2 SNEGSKA (reference sequence). The CDR3 coding sequence is TGCAGTGCTAGAGATACAGCCGGTTCTGGAAACACCATATATTTT. Protein product: CSARDTAGSGNTIYF.

The CDR3 DNA is TGTGCCAGCACACCCACAGGGTACCGCTACAATGAGCAGTTCTTC. Residues: CASTPTGYRYNEQFF. This rearrangement joins TRBV2 to TRBJ2-1; possible D gene TRBD1, 6 bases. The CDR3 runs 15 residues. Deletions cut 7 bases from V and 3 bases from J, with 16 bases between. Germline CDR1 and CDR2: SNHLY and FYNNEI. The full variable domain, rest sourced from reference TRBV2 and TRBJ2-1, is EPEVTQTPSHQVTQMGQEVILRCVPISNHLYFYWYRQILGQKVEFLVSFYNNEISEKSEIFDDQFSVERPDGSNFTLKIRSTKLEDSAMYFCASTPTGYRYNEQFFGPGTRLTVL.

This clonotype was counted between two and nine times. The chain carries TRBV4-1 and TRBJ1-2; no definite D call. Deletions cut 5 bases from V and 1 base from J, with 8 bases between. The CDR3 runs 13 residues. Germline CDR1 is MGHRA and CDR2 is YSYEKL. The chain's CDR3 is CASSYKLNYGYTF. The CDR3 DNA is TGCGCCAGCAGCTACAAACTTAACTATGGCTACACCTTC.

The V gene is TRBV20-1, the J gene TRBJ2-5; 12 bases line up with TRBD2. The CDR3 runs 16 residues. Germline lookup yields CDR1 DFQATT and CDR2 SNEGSKA (reference sequence). The trim removed 0 bases at V and 2 bases at J, leaving 4 bases unmatched. As DNA, the CDR3 is TGCAGTGCTAGAGATCTGCTAGCGGGAGGGCAAGAGACCCAGTACTTC. Encoded protein: CSARDLLAGGQETQYF.

The table lists this clonotype with a few counts. The chain links TRBV11-1 to TRBJ2-7, with D tentatively TRBD1 (6 bases). The CDR3 covers 13 residues. Germline V lookup: CDR1 SGHAT, CDR2 FQDESV (reference sequence). Trimming shortened V by 5 bases and J by 5 bases, and 13 bases separated the two germline ends. The CDR3 spells CASSPRTANEQYF. The CDR3 DNA follows: TGTGCCAGCAGCCCCAGGACAGCCAACGAGCAGTACTTC.